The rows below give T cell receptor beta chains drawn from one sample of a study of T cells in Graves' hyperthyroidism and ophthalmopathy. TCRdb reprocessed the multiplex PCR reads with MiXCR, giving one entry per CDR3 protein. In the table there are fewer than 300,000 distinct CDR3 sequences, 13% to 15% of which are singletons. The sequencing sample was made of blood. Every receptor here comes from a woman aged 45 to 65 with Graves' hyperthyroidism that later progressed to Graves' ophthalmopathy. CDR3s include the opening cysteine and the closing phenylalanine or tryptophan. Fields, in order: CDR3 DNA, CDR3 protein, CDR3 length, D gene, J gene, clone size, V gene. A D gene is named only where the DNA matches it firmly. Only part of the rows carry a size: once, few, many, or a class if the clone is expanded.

cdr3_nt: TGTGCCAGCAGCGTAGCAGCTGGATACAATGAGCAGTTCTTC
cdr3_aa: CASSVAAGYNEQFF
cdr3_length: 14
d_call: NA
j_call: TRBJ2-1
clone_size: NA
v_call: TRBV9

cdr3_nt: TGTGCCAGCATTCTACACCTATTGGGGACTGAAGCTTTCTTT
cdr3_aa: CASILHLLGTEAFF
cdr3_length: 14
d_call: NA
j_call: TRBJ1-1
clone_size: many
v_call: TRBV6-2/TRBV6-3

cdr3_nt: TGTGCTAGTGGTTTGGGTTTTCTGGATACGCAGTATTTT
cdr3_aa: CASGLGFLDTQYF
cdr3_length: 13
d_call: NA
j_call: TRBJ2-3
clone_size: NA
v_call: TRBV12-5

cdr3_nt: TGTGCCAGCTCACCACCCGCACCCGACTCTGGGGCCAACGTCCTGACTTTC
cdr3_aa: CASSPPAPDSGANVLTF
cdr3_length: 17
d_call: NA
j_call: TRBJ2-6
clone_size: many
v_call: TRBV18

cdr3_nt: TGTGCCAGCAGCCTAGATACAGGGGCCACAGATACGCAGTATTTT
cdr3_aa: CASSLDTGATDTQYF
cdr3_length: 15
d_call: TRBD1
j_call: TRBJ2-3
clone_size: NA
v_call: TRBV2

cdr3_nt: TGTGCCACCAGTGATCTACCGGGACGGGGACTAGCGGGCTCCTACAATGAGCAGTTCTTC
cdr3_aa: CATSDLPGRGLAGSYNEQFF
cdr3_length: 20
d_call: TRBD2
j_call: TRBJ2-1
clone_size: many
v_call: TRBV24-1

cdr3_nt: TGTGCCAGCAGTCGCGGAACGCGAGGGCGGATTAATGAAAAACTGTTTTTT
cdr3_aa: CASSRGTRGRINEKLFF
cdr3_length: 17
d_call: NA
j_call: TRBJ1-4
clone_size: many
v_call: TRBV12-3/TRBV12-4

cdr3_nt: TGTGCCAGCAGCCCCCTCACAAGTAGCTCCTACAATGAGCAGTTCTTC
cdr3_aa: CASSPLTSSSYNEQFF
cdr3_length: 16
d_call: NA
j_call: TRBJ2-1
clone_size: many
v_call: TRBV7-9

cdr3_nt: TGCAGTGCTAGAGATGTGCTTTTCAGGGAAGCTAATGAAAAACTGTTTTTT
cdr3_aa: CSARDVLFREANEKLFF
cdr3_length: 17
d_call: NA
j_call: TRBJ1-4
clone_size: few
v_call: TRBV20-1

cdr3_nt: TGTGCCAGCAGTGAGGGACCGATGAACACTGAAGCTTTCTTT
cdr3_aa: CASSEGPMNTEAFF
cdr3_length: 14
d_call: NA
j_call: TRBJ1-1
clone_size: many
v_call: TRBV6-1

cdr3_nt: TGCAGTGCTAGCGTCCGGGGCTACAGCACCGGGGAGCTGTTTTTT
cdr3_aa: CSASVRGYSTGELFF
cdr3_length: 15
d_call: NA
j_call: TRBJ2-2
clone_size: NA
v_call: TRBV20-1

cdr3_nt: TGTGCCACCCTGGGGGGTCCGACTGAAGCTTTCTTT
cdr3_aa: CATLGGPTEAFF
cdr3_length: 12
d_call: NA
j_call: TRBJ1-1
clone_size: many
v_call: TRBV10-3

cdr3_nt: TGCGCCAGCAGTGACAGCGGACACAATGAGCAGTTCTTC
cdr3_aa: CASSDSGHNEQFF
cdr3_length: 13
d_call: NA
j_call: TRBJ2-1
clone_size: few
v_call: TRBV5-1

cdr3_nt: TGTGCCACCAGCAGGGGTGGGACGGCCTGGAGCTATGAGCAGTTCTTC
cdr3_aa: CATSRGGTAWSYEQFF
cdr3_length: 16
d_call: NA
j_call: TRBJ2-1
clone_size: NA
v_call: TRBV15

cdr3_nt: TGTGCCAGTAGTAGTCAGGGTAGGGCCGGGGAGCTGTTTTTT
cdr3_aa: CASSSQGRAGELFF
cdr3_length: 14
d_call: NA
j_call: TRBJ2-2
clone_size: few
v_call: TRBV19

cdr3_nt: TGTGCCAGCAGCTCGGAGGGACCGAACACTGAAGCTTTCTTT
cdr3_aa: CASSSEGPNTEAFF
cdr3_length: 14
d_call: NA
j_call: TRBJ1-1
clone_size: many
v_call: TRBV7-3

cdr3_nt: TGTGCCAGCAGCTTAAGGAACTCGGCGGCCTCCTACAATGAGCAGTTCTTC
cdr3_aa: CASSLRNSAASYNEQFF
cdr3_length: 17
d_call: NA
j_call: TRBJ2-1
clone_size: many
v_call: TRBV11-2

cdr3_nt: TGCAGCGTTGAGGACCAGGGAGGAACTGAAGCTTTCTTT
cdr3_aa: CSVEDQGGTEAFF
cdr3_length: 13
d_call: NA
j_call: TRBJ1-1
clone_size: NA
v_call: TRBV29-1

cdr3_nt: TGCAGTGCTAGAAACCATGGGAACACCATATATTTT
cdr3_aa: CSARNHGNTIYF
cdr3_length: 12
d_call: NA
j_call: TRBJ1-3
clone_size: once
v_call: TRBV20-1

cdr3_nt: TGTGCCAGCAAACCAGGGAGGTGGACTGAAGCTTTCTTT
cdr3_aa: CASKPGRWTEAFF
cdr3_length: 13
d_call: NA
j_call: TRBJ1-1
clone_size: many
v_call: TRBV28

cdr3_nt: TGTGCCAGGGCGGAGGGGCTTGATACGCAGTATTTT
cdr3_aa: CARAEGLDTQYF
cdr3_length: 12
d_call: NA
j_call: TRBJ2-3
clone_size: many
v_call: TRBV2

cdr3_nt: TGTGCCAGCAGCTTAGCGAAGGGACCTGATTCACCCCTCCACTTT
cdr3_aa: CASSLAKGPDSPLHF
cdr3_length: 15
d_call: NA
j_call: TRBJ1-6
clone_size: few
v_call: TRBV7-9

cdr3_nt: TGTGCCAGCAGTTTTTTGGGAGCCAAAAACATTCAGTACTTC
cdr3_aa: CASSFLGAKNIQYF
cdr3_length: 14
d_call: NA
j_call: TRBJ2-4
clone_size: many
v_call: TRBV27

cdr3_nt: TGCGCCAGCAGCCTGGGGGCAGGGACGAATGAAAAACTGTTTTTT
cdr3_aa: CASSLGAGTNEKLFF
cdr3_length: 15
d_call: NA
j_call: TRBJ1-4
clone_size: few
v_call: TRBV5-1

cdr3_nt: TGTGCCAGCAGTGCTCGGGAGTTAGCCAAAAACATTCAGTACTTC
cdr3_aa: CASSARELAKNIQYF
cdr3_length: 15
d_call: NA
j_call: TRBJ2-4
clone_size: many
v_call: TRBV2

cdr3_nt: TGTGCCAGCAGTCCCCGGGTGGCAGGGGGCGCCTCTGGGGCCAACGTCCTGACTTTC
cdr3_aa: CASSPRVAGGASGANVLTF
cdr3_length: 19
d_call: TRBD1
j_call: TRBJ2-6
clone_size: NA
v_call: TRBV7-3

cdr3_nt: TGTGCCAGCAGTGAAGGAGATGTCAACACTGAAGCTTTCTTT
cdr3_aa: CASSEGDVNTEAFF
cdr3_length: 14
d_call: NA
j_call: TRBJ1-1
clone_size: many
v_call: TRBV6-1

cdr3_nt: TGTGCCAGCAGCTTAAACTGGGGGATCCGACAGTACTTC
cdr3_aa: CASSLNWGIRQYF
cdr3_length: 13
d_call: NA
j_call: TRBJ2-7
clone_size: many
v_call: TRBV7-9

cdr3_nt: TGTGCCAGCAGCTGGGGGGAAGGCAATCAGCCCCAGCATTTT
cdr3_aa: CASSWGEGNQPQHF
cdr3_length: 14
d_call: NA
j_call: TRBJ1-5
clone_size: NA
v_call: TRBV7-9

cdr3_nt: TGTGCCAGCAGTTATCCGAGGGGACAGGCAGGGGATACGCAGTATTTT
cdr3_aa: CASSYPRGQAGDTQYF
cdr3_length: 16
d_call: TRBD1
j_call: TRBJ2-3
clone_size: many
v_call: TRBV28

cdr3_nt: TGTGCCAGCTCACCGGACCCGGAGACCCAGTACTTC
cdr3_aa: CASSPDPETQYF
cdr3_length: 12
d_call: NA
j_call: TRBJ2-5
clone_size: many
v_call: TRBV18